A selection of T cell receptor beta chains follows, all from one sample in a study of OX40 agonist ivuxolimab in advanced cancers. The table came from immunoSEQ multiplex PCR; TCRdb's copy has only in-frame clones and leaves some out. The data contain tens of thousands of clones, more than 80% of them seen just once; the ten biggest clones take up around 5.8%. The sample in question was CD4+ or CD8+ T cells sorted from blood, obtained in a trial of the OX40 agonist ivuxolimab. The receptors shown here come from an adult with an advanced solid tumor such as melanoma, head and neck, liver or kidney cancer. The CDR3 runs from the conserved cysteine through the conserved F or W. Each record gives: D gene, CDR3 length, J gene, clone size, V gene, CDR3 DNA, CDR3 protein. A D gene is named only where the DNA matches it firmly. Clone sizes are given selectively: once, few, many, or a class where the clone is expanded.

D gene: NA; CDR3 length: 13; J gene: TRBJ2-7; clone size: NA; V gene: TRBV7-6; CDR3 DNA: TGTGCCAGCAGCCAGCTTATCCTCGGCGAGCAGTACTTC; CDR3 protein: CASSQLILGEQYF
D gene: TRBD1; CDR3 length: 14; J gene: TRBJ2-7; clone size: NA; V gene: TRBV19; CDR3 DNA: TGTGCCAGTAAGGGACAGGGGACCCCCCACGAGCAGTACTTC; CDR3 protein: CASKGQGTPHEQYF
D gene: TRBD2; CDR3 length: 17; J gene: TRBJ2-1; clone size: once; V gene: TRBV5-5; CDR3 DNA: TGTGCCAGCAGCTTGCCTGGACTAGCGGGAGGATTCAATGAGCAGTTCTTC; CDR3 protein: CASSLPGLAGGFNEQFF
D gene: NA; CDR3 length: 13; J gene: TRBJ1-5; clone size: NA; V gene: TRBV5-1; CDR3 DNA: TGCGCCAGCAGCCCGGACTTCAATCAGCCCCAGCATTTT; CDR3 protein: CASSPDFNQPQHF
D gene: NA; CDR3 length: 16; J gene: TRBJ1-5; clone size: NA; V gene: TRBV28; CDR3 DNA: TGTGCCAGCAGGGCACAGGCACTCTATAGCAATCAGCCCCAGCATTTT; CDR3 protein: CASRAQALYSNQPQHF
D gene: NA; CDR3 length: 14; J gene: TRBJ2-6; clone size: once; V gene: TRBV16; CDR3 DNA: TGTGCCAGCAGCCCCTCCGCGGGGGCCAACGTCCTGACTTTC; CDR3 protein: CASSPSAGANVLTF
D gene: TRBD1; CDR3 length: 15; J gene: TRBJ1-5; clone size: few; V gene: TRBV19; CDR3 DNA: TGTGCCAGTAGGGCGACAGGGGGAGGCAATCAGCCCCAGCATTTT; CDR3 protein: CASRATGGGNQPQHF
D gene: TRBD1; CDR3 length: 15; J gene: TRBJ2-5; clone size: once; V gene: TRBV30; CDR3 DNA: TGTGCCTGGAGATCGGGACAGGTGGGGATTTGGGCCCAGTACTTC; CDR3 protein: CAWRSGQVGIWAQYF
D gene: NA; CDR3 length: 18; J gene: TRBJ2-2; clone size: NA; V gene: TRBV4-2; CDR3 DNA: TGTGCCAGCAGCCAAGAGACCCGGTGGGGGGAGAGGGCCGGGGAGCTGTTTTTT; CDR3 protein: CASSQETRWGERAGELFF
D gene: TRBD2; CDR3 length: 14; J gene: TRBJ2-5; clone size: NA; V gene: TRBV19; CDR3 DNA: TGTGCCACGGGAGGACTAGCGGCCCAAGAGACCCAGTACTTC; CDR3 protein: CATGGLAAQETQYF
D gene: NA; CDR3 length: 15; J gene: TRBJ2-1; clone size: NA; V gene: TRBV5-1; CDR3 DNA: TGCGCCAGCACCCGGCTTGCGGGACCCTACAATGAGCAGTTCTTC; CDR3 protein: CASTRLAGPYNEQFF
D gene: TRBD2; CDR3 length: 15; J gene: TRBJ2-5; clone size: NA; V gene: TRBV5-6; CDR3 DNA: TGTGCCAGCAGCTTGGGGACTAGCGGGAGAGAGACCCAGTACTTC; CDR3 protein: CASSLGTSGRETQYF
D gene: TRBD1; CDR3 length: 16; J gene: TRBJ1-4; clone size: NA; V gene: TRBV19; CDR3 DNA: TGTGCCAGTAAGACGGGACAGGGGGCGCGGGGTGAAAAACTGTTTTTT; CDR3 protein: CASKTGQGARGEKLFF
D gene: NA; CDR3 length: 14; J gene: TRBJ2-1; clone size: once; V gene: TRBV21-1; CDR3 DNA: TGTGCCAGCAGCAATGGACTAGCGAATGATGAGCAGTTCTTC; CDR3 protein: CASSNGLANDEQFF
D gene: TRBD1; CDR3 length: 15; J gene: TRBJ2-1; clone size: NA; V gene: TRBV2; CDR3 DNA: TGTGCCAGCAGGGGACAGGGGAGCTCCTACAATGAGCAGTTCTTC; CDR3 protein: CASRGQGSSYNEQFF
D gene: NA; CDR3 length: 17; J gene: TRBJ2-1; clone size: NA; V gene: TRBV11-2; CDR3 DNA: TGTGCCAGCAGCTTAACGGGGGCCCCGTTTTCCTACAATGAGCAGTTCTTC; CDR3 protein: CASSLTGAPFSYNEQFF
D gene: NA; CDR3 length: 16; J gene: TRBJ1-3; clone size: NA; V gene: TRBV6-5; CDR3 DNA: TGTGCCAGCAGTTACGCGAGGGGGGCGGCTGGAAACACCATATATTTT; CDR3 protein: CASSYARGAAGNTIYF
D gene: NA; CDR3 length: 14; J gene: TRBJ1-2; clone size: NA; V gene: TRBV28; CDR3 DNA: TGTGCCAGCAGTTTTAGAGAAGGGGCAGACGGCTACACCTTC; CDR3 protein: CASSFREGADGYTF
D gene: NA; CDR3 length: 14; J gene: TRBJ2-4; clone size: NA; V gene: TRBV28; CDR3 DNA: TGTGCCAGCAGTTTCGCCCAAGCCAAAAACATTCAGTACTTC; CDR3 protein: CASSFAQAKNIQYF
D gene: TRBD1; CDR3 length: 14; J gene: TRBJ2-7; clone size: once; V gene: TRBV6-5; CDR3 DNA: TGTGCCAGCAGCCCCCTCGGACAGGGTCACGAGCAGTACTTC; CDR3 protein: CASSPLGQGHEQYF
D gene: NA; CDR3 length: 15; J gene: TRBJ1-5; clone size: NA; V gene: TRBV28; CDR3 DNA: TGTGCCAGCAGTCCCCCCGGGTATAGCAATCAGCCCCAGCATTTT; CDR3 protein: CASSPPGYSNQPQHF
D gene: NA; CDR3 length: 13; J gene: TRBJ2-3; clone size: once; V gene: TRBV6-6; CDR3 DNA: TGTGCCAGCAGTTTGAAGGGGGGAGATACGCAGTATTTT; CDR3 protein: CASSLKGGDTQYF
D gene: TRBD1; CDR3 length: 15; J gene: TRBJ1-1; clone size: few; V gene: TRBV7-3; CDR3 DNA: TGTGCCAGCAGCCGGACAGGGTATGGGGACACTGAAGCTTTCTTT; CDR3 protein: CASSRTGYGDTEAFF
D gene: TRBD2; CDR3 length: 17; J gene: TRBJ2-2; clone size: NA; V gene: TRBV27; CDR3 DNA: TGTGCCAGCAGATTCGGGGAGGGGTTAGTGGGCACCGGGGAGCTGTTTTTT; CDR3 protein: CASRFGEGLVGTGELFF
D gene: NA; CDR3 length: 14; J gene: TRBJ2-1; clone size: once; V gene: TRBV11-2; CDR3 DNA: TGTGCCAGCAGCTTAGTACGGGTGGGCAATGAGCAGTTCTTC; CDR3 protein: CASSLVRVGNEQFF